Below, 24 T cell receptor beta chains from the same sample are listed, as sequenced in a study of technical replicates of blood from several donors. Sequenced by immunoSEQ multiplex PCR; TCRdb stores in-frame clones only, minus some. The sample holds about 12,000 clones, 90% to 95% seen once. Sample: PBMCs. These receptors all come from a human donor in good health.

The CDR3 reads CASSPSRDRGHGQYF. DNA of the CDR3: TGTGCCAGCTCACCGAGCCGGGACAGGGGGCACGGGCAGTACTTC. The gene calls are TRBV18 and TRBJ2-7; 12 positions match TRBD1. This CDR3 region has 15 residues. V gave up 3 bases and J gave up 9 bases; unmatched junction bases: 9. The germline V gene has CDR1 KGHSH and CDR2 LQKENI. Drawing the rest from reference TRBV18 and TRBJ2-7, the complete variable domain is NAGVMQNPRHLVRRRGQEARLRCSPMKGHSHVYWYRQLPEEGLKFMVYLQKENIIDESGMPKERFSAEFPKEGPSILRIQQVVRGDSAAYFCASSPSRDRGHGQYFGPGTRLTVT.

The chain uses TRBV5-1 and TRBJ2-2; no definite D call. This CDR3 spans 12 amino acids. The germline gives CDR1 SGHRS, CDR2 YFSETQ. V was cut by 6 bases and J by 5 bases, with 8 bases left in between. This CDR3 is CASNLRTGELFF. DNA of the CDR3: TGCGCCAGCAATCTCAGGACCGGGGAGCTGTTTTTT.

J is TRBJ2-3 and V is TRBV25-1, with a tentative D call TRBD2 (5 bases). The length of the CDR3 is 15 residues. With 2 bases removed from V and 3 bases from J, the gap between germline ends came to 12 bases. Germline assignment: CDR1 MGHDK and CDR2 SYGVNS. Here the CDR3 reads CASSEGGSETDTQYF. In DNA, the CDR3 is TGTGCCAGCAGTGAAGGCGGGTCGGAGACAGATACGCAGTATTTT.

The chain couples TRBV5-1 to TRBJ2-3; tentatively, D is TRBD2 (6 bases). Trimming left V 4 bases short and J 1 base short, with 25 bases between. The CDR3 is 19 amino acids. The germline V gene encodes CDR1 SGHRS and CDR2 YFSETQ. CDR3 in amino acids: CASSAGSPRTIRGTDTQYF. The CDR3 coding sequence is TGCGCCAGCAGCGCGGGCAGCCCAAGGACTATTAGGGGCACAGATACGCAGTATTTT.

V and J are TRBV19 and TRBJ1-1; the D gene is possibly TRBD1 (6 bases). The V and J ends lost 4 bases and 5 bases respectively, with 23 bases between them. There are 17 residues in the CDR3. Germline CDR1 LNHDA, CDR2 SQIVND (reference sequence). CDR3 residues: CASSTPGGGRDGTEAFF. The CDR3 bases are TGTGCCAGTAGTACGCCCGGGGGGGGCCGAGATGGGACTGAAGCTTTCTTT.

The chain is built from TRBV15 and TRBJ2-1, with 10 bases lining up with TRBD1. V dropped 5 bases and J dropped 7; count of bases not matched to a gene: 11. CDR1 and CDR2 from the germline V gene are LNHNV and YYDKDF (reference sequence). This CDR3 has 16 amino acids. CDR3 in amino acids: CATSGALGTGANEQFF. CDR3 nucleotide sequence: TGTGCCACCAGCGGGGCTCTCGGGACAGGGGCGAATGAGCAGTTCTTC.

The chain combines TRBV6-5 with TRBJ1-5, with a tentative D call TRBD1 (6 bases). Per the germline V gene, CDR1 is MNHEY and CDR2 is SVGAGI. The CDR3 totals 14 residues. Trimming took 7 bases from V and 3 from J, leaving 13 bases between them. In DNA form, the CDR3 reads TGTGCCAGCAAGCCTACAGGGATCAATCAGCCCCAGCATTTT. Encoded protein: CASKPTGINQPQHF.

This clone occurred once. The DNA of the CDR3 is TGTGCCAGCAGGGAGGTTCTGAACACTGAAGCTTTCTTT. The encoded protein is CASREVLNTEAFF. The chain carries TRBV6-5 and TRBJ1-1; D not certain. Germline V CDR1 and CDR2: MNHEY, SVGAGI. Trimming removed 6 bases at V and 0 bases at J, with 8 bases between. CDR3 length: 13 residues.

The chain employs TRBV7-8 and TRBJ2-7; 11 bases match TRBD2. Unmatched junction bases numbered 5, after V lost 2 bases and J lost 2 bases. Germline-derived CDR1 and CDR2 are SGHVS and FQNEAQ. The CDR3 contains 16 residues. The CDR3 sequence is CASSLRTSGSTYEQYF. CDR3 in DNA: TGTGCCAGCAGCTTACGCACTAGCGGGAGTACCTACGAGCAGTACTTC.

This sequence joins TRBV13 and TRBJ2-7, with a possible D match to TRBD1 (5 bases). This CDR3 has 13 residues. Germline V gene lookup returns CDR1 PRHDT and CDR2 FYEKMQ (reference sequence). V lost 1 base to trimming and J lost 3 bases, with 7 bases between them. In DNA, the CDR3 is TGTGCCAGCAGCTTAGCAGGGTACTACGAGCAGTACTTC. Its protein is CASSLAGYYEQYF.

This clone has only one observation. This chain joins TRBV9 and TRBJ1-3, with 11 bases aligning to TRBD1. The CDR3 is 18 amino acids. V lost 4 bases to trimming and J lost 2 bases; unmatched junction nucleotides: 11. CDR1 and CDR2 from the germline V gene are SGDLS and YYNGEE. The CDR3, as DNA: TGTGCCAGCAGCCTCACAAGAGGGACAGGGGGTCCTGGAAACACCATATATTTT. The encoded protein is CASSLTRGTGGPGNTIYF.

This clone was found once. The chain joins TRBV5-4 to TRBJ2-5, with 7 bases fitting TRBD1. Germline values: CDR1 SGHNT, CDR2 YYREEE (reference sequence). J was trimmed by 3 bases and V by 4 bases; bases with no gene match: 9. This CDR3 spans 15 amino acids. DNA of the CDR3: TGTGCCAGCAGCCGACAGGGAGATCTTAAAGAGACCCAGTACTTC. It yields the protein CASSRQGDLKETQYF.

V gene TRBV2 combines with J gene TRBJ2-7, with TRBD2 matching 12 bases. J gave up 4 bases and V 3 bases, and 10 bases lay outside the gene matches. From germline, CDR1 is SNHLY and CDR2 FYNNEI. The CDR3 consists of 17 residues. The CDR3 DNA reads TGTGCCAGCAGTGAGTCCCTAGCGGGAGGGGGAGTATACGAGCAGTACTTC. Amino acid sequence: CASSESLAGGGVYEQYF. The whole variable domain, remainder taken from reference TRBV2 and TRBJ2-7, is EPEVTQTPSHQVTQMGQEVILRCVPISNHLYFYWYRQILGQKVEFLVSFYNNEISEKSEIFDDQFSVERPDGSNFTLKIRSTKLEDSAMYFCASSESLAGGGVYEQYFGPGTRLTVT.

V and J are TRBV7-9 and TRBJ2-6; TRBD1 agrees at 7 bases. This CDR3 region has 18 residues. Germline V gene data show CDR1 as SEHNR and CDR2 as FQNEAQ (reference sequence). J gave up 2 bases and V 5 bases, and 12 bases lay outside the gene matches. CDR3 bases: TGTGCCAGCAGCCCGGGACAGAGAAGGGGTACTGGGGCCAACGTCCTGACTTTC. Translating it yields CASSPGQRRGTGANVLTF.

The chain carries TRBV25-1 and TRBJ2-7; D is ambiguous. The V end lost 4 bases, the J end lost 0 bases, and 16 bases lay between the germline ends. The CDR3 covers 16 residues. CDR1 is MGHDK and CDR2 is SYGVNS in the germline V gene. In DNA form, the CDR3 reads TGTGCCAGCAGTGCCGCGATCAGCGAAAGCTCCTACGAGCAGTACTTC. Its translation: CASSAAISESSYEQYF.

The chain uses TRBV10-2 and TRBJ1-4; TRBD1 agrees at 7 bases. With V trimmed by 1 base and J by 10 bases, 9 bases remained unmatched. Germline V gene lookup returns CDR1 WSHSY and CDR2 SAAADI. The CDR3 totals 15 residues. CDR3 sequence (DNA): TGCGCCAGCAGTGAGTTGACAGGGCCCGAGAGAAAACTGTTTTTT. It encodes CASSELTGPERKLFF.

The chain carries TRBV27 and TRBJ2-2, with TRBD2 identical over 7 bases. CDR3 length: 16 residues. V lost 4 bases, J lost 4 bases, and 9 bases stayed unmatched. Germline assignment: CDR1 MNHEY and CDR2 SMNVEV (reference sequence). This chain's CDR3 is CASSSLEREGTGELFF. CDR3 nucleotides: TGTGCCAGCAGTTCCCTCGAGAGGGAGGGCACCGGGGAGCTGTTTTTT.

The chain has TRBV7-3 and TRBJ2-1; 15 nucleotides match TRBD2. The CDR3 has 17 amino acids. Germline CDR1 reads SGHTA; CDR2 reads FQGTGA. J lost 2 bases, V lost 5 bases, and 4 bases had no gene match. The CDR3 region is CASSPGLAGGPYNEQFF. CDR3 coding DNA: TGTGCCAGCAGCCCGGGACTAGCGGGAGGCCCCTACAATGAGCAGTTCTTC.

The chain links TRBV11-2 to TRBJ2-3; possible D gene TRBD2, 6 bases. Germline V gives CDR1 SGHAT, CDR2 FQNNGV. The CDR3 spans 17 residues. V was shortened by 3 bases and J by 5 bases, with 21 bases between the two germline ends. The CDR3 bases are TGTGCCAGCAGCTTTGTAGGGCGGCGGGGACGTGGAGATACGCAGTATTTT. It yields the protein CASSFVGRRGRGDTQYF.

This clone has a handful of counts. The chain uses TRBV7-6 and TRBJ2-7; 7 positions match TRBD2. V was pared by 6 bases and J by 2 bases, with 10 bases of the junction left unmatched. The CDR3 is made up of 15 amino acids. Germline V lookup: CDR1 SGHVS, CDR2 FNYEAQ. The CDR3 sequence is CASRGEGTLAYEQYF. The CDR3 bases are TGTGCCAGCAGGGGGGAGGGGACCCTAGCCTACGAGCAGTACTTC.

This chain connects TRBV28 to TRBJ2-7; perhaps TRBD1 as D (6 bases). CDR3 length: 13 residues. The ends were cut back, 6 bases at V and 2 bases at J, with 11 bases in the middle. Looked up from germline, CDR1 is MDHEN and CDR2 is SYDVKM. CDR3 DNA: TGTGCCAGCAGCCCCGGACAGACCTACGAGCAGTACTTC. Encoded protein: CASSPGQTYEQYF.

The chain employs TRBV10-3 and TRBJ1-2; maybe TRBD1 (5 bases). Germline V gene sequence: CDR1 ENHRY, CDR2 SYGVKD. The CDR3 has 10 residues. Trimming took 6 bases from V and 7 from J, leaving 6 bases between them. The CDR3 coding sequence is TGTGCCATCAGAGACAGTGGCTACACCTTC. It encodes CAIRDSGYTF.

The CDR3 coding sequence is TGCGCCAGCAGCTTGGAACAGGACGAAGAGACCCAGTACTTC. Its protein product is CASSLEQDEETQYF. The rearrangement uses TRBV5-1 and TRBJ2-5, with D possibly being TRBD1 (5 bases). Deletions cut 0 bases from V and 3 bases from J, with 9 bases between. Germline V gives CDR1 SGHRS, CDR2 YFSETQ. The CDR3 length is 14 residues.

The chain employs TRBV10-1 and TRBJ2-3, with 16 bases matching TRBD2. V lost 3 bases, J lost 5 bases, and 11 bases stayed unmatched. The CDR3 spans 19 residues. The V gene's germline CDR1 is WNHNN and CDR2 SYGVQD (reference sequence). CDR3 sequence: CASSEERGTSGREVDTQYF. CDR3 nucleotides: TGCGCCAGCAGTGAAGAGAGGGGGACTAGCGGGAGGGAAGTAGATACGCAGTATTTT.